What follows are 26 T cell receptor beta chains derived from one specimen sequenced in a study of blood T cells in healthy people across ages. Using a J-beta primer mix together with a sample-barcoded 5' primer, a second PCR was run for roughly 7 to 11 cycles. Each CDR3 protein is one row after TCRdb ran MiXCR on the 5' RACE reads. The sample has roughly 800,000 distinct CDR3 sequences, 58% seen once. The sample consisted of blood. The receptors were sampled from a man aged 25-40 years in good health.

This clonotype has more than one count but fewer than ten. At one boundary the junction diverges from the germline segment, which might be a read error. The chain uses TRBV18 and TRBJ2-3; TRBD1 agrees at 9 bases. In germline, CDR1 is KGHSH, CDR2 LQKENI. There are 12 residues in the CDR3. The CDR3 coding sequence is TGTGCCAGCTCACCAAACGAGCAGGGACAGGGTTTT. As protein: CASSPNEQGQGF.

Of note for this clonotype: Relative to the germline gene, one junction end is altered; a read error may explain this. The CDR3 DNA reads TGTGCCAGCAGAGGGAGGGACCGGCAGCTGGCCAATGAGCAGTTTTTC. Translation: CASRGRDRQLANEQFF. The genes are TRBV27 and TRBJ2-1; 7 bases line up with TRBD2. Germline CDR1 is MNHEY and CDR2 is SMNVEV (reference sequence). CDR3 length: 16 residues.

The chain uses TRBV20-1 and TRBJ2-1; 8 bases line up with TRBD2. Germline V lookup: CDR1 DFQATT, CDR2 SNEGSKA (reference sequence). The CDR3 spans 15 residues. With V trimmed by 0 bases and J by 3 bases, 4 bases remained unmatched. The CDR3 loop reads CSARDSGKIYNEQFF. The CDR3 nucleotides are TGCAGTGCTAGAGATAGCGGGAAGATCTACAATGAGCAGTTCTTC.

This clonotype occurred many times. CDR3 region: CSVVVLAGKETQYF. The CDR3 DNA is TGCAGCGTTGTCGTCCTAGCGGGGAAAGAGACCCAGTACTTC. V and J are TRBV29-1 and TRBJ2-5, with 9 bases that match TRBD2. Trimming at V came to 4 bases and at J to 3 bases, leaving 6 bases not matched to a gene. Per the germline V gene, CDR1 is SQVTM and CDR2 is ANQGSEA. The CDR3 covers 14 residues.

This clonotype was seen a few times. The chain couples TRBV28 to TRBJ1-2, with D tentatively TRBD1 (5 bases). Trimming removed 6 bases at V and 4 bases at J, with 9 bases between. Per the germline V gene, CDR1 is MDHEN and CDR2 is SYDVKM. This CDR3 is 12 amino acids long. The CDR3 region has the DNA TGTGCCAGCAGCTGGAGGGGCTATGGCTACACCTTC. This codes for CASSWRGYGYTF.

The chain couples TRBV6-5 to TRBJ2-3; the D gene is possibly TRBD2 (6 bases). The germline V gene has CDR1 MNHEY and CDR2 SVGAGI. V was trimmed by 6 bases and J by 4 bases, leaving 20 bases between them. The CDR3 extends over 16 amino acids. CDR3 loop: CASRPTRDSVADTQYF. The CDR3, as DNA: TGTGCCAGCAGACCTACCCGGGACTCGGTGGCAGATACGCAGTATTTT.

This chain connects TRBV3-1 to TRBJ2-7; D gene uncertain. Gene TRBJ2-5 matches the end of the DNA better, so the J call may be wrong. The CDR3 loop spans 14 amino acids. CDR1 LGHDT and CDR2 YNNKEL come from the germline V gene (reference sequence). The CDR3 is CASSHGPIQETQYF. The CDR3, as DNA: TGTGCCAGCAGCCACGGACCTATTCAAGAGACCCAGTACTTC.

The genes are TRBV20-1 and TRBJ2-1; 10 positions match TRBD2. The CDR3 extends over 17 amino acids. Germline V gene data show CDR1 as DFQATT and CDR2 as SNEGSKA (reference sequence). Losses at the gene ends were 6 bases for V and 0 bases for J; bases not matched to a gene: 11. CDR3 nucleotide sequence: TGCAGTGCCCCTAGCGGGGGCAGATATGGCTCCTACAATGAGCAGTTCTTC. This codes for CSAPSGGRYGSYNEQFF.

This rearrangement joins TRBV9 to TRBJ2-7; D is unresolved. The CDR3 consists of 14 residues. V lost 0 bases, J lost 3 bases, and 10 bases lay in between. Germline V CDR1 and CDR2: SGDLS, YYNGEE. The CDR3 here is CASSVDARFYEQYF. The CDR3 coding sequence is TGTGCCAGCAGCGTAGACGCACGGTTCTACGAGCAGTACTTC.

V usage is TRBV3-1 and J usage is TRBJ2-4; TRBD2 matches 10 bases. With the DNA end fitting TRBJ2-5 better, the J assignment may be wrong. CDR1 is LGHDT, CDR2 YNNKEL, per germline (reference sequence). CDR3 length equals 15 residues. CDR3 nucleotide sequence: TGTGCCAGCAGCCAAACAAGGACTAGCGGAGGGACCCAGTACTTC. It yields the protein CASSQTRTSGGTQYF.

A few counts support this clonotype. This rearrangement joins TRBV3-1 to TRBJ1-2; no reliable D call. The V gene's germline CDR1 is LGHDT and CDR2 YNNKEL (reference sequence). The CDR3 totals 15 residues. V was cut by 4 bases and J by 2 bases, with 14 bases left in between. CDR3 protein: CASSPQIDPNYGYTF. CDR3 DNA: TGTGCCAGCAGCCCCCAGATCGACCCAAACTATGGCTACACCTTC.

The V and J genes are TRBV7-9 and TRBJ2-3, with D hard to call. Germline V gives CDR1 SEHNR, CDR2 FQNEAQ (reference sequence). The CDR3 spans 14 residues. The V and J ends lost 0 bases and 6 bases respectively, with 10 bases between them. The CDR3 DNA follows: TGTGCCAGCAGCTTAGCAGAGTTATGGGATACGCAGTATTTT. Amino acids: CASSLAELWDTQYF.

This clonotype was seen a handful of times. This chain's CDR3 is CASSSGAATYEQYF. CDR3 nucleotide sequence: TGTGCCAGCAGCTCCGGGGCAGCGACCTACGAGCAGTACTTC. V and J are TRBV7-2 and TRBJ2-7; D is perhaps TRBD1 or TRBD2 (5 bases each). V was shortened by 4 bases and J by 2 bases, with 12 bases between the two germline ends. The CDR3 is made up of 14 amino acids. Germline lookup yields CDR1 SGHTA and CDR2 FQGNSA.

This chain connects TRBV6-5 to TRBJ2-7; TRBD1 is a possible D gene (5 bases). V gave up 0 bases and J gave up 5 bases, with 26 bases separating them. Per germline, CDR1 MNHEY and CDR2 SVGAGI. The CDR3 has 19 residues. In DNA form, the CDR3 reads TGTGCCAGCAGTTACTCGAGTCCCCAGTTTGGTACGCAGGGCCACGAGCAGTACTTC. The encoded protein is CASSYSSPQFGTQGHEQYF.

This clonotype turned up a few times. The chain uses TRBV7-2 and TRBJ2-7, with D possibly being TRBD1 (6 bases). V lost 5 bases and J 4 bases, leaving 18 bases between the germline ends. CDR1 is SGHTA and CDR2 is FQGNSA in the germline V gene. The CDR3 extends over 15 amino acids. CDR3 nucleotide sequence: TGTGCCAGCAGCCAGGGGCAGGGGTCCGTTTACGAGCAGTACTTC. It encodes CASSQGQGSVYEQYF.

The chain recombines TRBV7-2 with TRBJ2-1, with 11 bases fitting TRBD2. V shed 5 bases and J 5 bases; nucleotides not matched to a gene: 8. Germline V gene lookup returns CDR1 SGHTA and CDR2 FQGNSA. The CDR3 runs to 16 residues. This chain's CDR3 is CASSTYSSGRHNEQFF. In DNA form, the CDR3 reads TGTGCCAGCAGCACATACTCTAGCGGGAGGCACAATGAGCAGTTCTTC.

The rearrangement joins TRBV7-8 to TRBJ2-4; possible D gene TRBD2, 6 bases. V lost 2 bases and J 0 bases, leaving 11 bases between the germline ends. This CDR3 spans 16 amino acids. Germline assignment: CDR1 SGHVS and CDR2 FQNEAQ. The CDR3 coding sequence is TGTGCCAGCAGCTTAACCGGGGGATTAGCCAAAAACATTCAGTACTTC. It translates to CASSLTGGLAKNIQYF.

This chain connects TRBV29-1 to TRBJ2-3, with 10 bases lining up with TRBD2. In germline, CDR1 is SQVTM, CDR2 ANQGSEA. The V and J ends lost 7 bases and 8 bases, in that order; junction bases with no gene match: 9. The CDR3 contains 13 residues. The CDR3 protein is CSALLAGAGTQYF. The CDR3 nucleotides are TGCAGCGCTCTTCTAGCGGGAGCCGGTACGCAGTATTTT.

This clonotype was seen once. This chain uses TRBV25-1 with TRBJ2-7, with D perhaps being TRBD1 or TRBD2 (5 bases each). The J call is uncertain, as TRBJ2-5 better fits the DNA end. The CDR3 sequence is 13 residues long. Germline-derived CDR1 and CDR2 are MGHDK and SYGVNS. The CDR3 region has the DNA TGTGCCAGCAGTGAATGGGGACGAGAGACCCAGTACTTC. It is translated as CASSEWGRETQYF.

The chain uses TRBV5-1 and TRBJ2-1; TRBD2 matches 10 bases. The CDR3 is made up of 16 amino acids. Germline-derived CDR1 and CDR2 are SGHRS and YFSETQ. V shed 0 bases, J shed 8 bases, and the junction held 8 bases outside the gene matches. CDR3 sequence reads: CASSLEAGGPPDEQFF. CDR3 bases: TGCGCCAGCAGCTTGGAAGCGGGAGGGCCGCCGGATGAGCAGTTCTTC. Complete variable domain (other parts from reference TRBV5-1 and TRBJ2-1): KAGVTQTPRYLIKTRGQQVTLSCSPISGHRSVSWYQQTPGQGLQFLFEYFSETQRNKGNFPGRFSGRQFSNSRSEMNVSTLELGDSALYLCASSLEAGGPPDEQFFGPGTRLTVL.

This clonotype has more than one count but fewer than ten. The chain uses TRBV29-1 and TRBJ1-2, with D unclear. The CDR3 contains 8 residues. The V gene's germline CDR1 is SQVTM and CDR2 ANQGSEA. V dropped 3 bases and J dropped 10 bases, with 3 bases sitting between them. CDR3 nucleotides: TGCAGCGTTGATGACTACACCTTC. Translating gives CSVDDYTF.

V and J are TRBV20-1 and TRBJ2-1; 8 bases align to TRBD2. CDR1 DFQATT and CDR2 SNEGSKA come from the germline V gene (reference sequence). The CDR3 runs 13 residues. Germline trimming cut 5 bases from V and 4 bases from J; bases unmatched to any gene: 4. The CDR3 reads CSAPLAGYNEQFF. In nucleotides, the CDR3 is TGCAGTGCTCCGCTAGCGGGTTACAATGAGCAGTTCTTC.

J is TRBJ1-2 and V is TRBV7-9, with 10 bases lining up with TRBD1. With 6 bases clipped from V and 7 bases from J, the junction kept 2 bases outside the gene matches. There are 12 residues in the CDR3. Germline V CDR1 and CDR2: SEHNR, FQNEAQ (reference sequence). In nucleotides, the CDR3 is TGTGCCAGCAGTCGGGACAGGGGTGGCTACACCTTC. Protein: CASSRDRGGYTF. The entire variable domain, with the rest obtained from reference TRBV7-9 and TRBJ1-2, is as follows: DTGVSQNPRHKITKRGQNVTFRCDPISEHNRLYWYRQTLGQGPEFLTYFQNEAQLEKSRLLSDRFSAERPKGSFSTLEIQRTEQGDSAMYLCASSRDRGGYTFGSGTRLTVV.

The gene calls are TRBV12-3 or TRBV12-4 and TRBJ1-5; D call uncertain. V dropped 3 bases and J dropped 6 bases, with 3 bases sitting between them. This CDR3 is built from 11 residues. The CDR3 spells CASSFGQPQHF. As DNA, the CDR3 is TGTGCCAGCAGTTTTGGTCAGCCCCAGCATTTT.

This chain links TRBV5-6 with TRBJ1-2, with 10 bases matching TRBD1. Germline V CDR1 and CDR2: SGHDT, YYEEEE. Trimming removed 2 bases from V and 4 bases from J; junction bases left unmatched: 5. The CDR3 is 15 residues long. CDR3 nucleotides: TGTGCCAGCAGCTTCGCGGGGACAGGGGCCTATGGCTACACCTTC. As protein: CASSFAGTGAYGYTF.

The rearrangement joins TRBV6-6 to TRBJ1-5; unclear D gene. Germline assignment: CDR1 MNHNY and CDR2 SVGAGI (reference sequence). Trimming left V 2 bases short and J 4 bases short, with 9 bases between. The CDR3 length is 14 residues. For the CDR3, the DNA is TGTGCCAGCAGTTACGCGACGGCTAATCAGCCCCAGCATTTT. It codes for CASSYATANQPQHF.